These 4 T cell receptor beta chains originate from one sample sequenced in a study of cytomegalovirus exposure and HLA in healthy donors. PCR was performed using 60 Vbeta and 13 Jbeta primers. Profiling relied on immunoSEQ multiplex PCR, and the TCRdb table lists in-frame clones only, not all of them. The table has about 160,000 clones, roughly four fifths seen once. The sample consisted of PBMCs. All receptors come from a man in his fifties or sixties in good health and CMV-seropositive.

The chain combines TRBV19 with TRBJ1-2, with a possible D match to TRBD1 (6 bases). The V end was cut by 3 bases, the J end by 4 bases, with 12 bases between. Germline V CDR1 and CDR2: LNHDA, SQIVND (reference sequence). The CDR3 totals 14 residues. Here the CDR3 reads CASSMGTPLYGYTF. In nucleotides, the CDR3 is TGTGCCAGTAGTATGGGGACACCTCTCTATGGCTACACCTTC.

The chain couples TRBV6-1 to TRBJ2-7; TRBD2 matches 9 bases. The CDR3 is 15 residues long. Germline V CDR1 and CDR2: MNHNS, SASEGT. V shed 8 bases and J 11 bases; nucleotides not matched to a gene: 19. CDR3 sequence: CASSGGAGGPIREYF. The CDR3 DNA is TGTGCCAGCTCTGGGGGGGCGGGAGGGCCAATTAGGGAGTACTTC.

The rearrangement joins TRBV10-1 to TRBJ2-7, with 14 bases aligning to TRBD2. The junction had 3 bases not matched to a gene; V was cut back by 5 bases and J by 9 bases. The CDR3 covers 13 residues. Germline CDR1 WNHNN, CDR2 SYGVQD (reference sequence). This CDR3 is CASSPGLAGGQYF. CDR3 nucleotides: TGCGCCAGCAGTCCAGGACTAGCGGGAGGGCAGTACTTC.

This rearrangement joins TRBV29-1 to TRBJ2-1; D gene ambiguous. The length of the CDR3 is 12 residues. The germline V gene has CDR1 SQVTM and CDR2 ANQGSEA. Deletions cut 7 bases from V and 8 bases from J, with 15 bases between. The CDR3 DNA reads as TGCAGCGCCCGTGGCCGAGGTGATGAGCAGTTCTTC. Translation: CSARGRGDEQFF.